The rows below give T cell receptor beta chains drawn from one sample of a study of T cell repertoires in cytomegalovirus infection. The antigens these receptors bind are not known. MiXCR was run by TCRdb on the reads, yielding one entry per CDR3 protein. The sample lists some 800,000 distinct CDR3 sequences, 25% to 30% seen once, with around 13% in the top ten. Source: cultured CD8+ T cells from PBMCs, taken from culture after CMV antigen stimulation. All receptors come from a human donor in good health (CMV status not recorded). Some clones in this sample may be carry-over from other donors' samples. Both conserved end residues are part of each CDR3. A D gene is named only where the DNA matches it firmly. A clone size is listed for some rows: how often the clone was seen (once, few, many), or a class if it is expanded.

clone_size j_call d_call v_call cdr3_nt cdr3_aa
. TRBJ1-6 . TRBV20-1 TGCAGTGCCCTTTGGCCAGGGGCCTATAATTCACCCCTCCACTTT CSALWPGAYNSPLHF
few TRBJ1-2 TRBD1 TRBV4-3 TGCGCCAGCAGCCAAGAGAAGGACAGGGGGCGTATTGGCTACACCTTC CASSQEKDRGRIGYTF
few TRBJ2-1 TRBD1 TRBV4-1 TGCGCCAGCAGCCAAGATTGGACAGGTACCTACAATGAGCAGTTCTTC CASSQDWTGTYNEQFF
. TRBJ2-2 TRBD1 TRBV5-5 TGTGCCAGCAGCACGGGGGACAGGGGGCTGATGGAGCTGTTTTTT CASSTGDRGLMELFF
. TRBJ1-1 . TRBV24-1 TGCCAGCAGGAATACACTGAAGCTTTCTTT CQQEYTEAFF
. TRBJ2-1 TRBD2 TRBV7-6 TGTGCCAGCCAGCCGGGACTAGCGGGGGGTGAGCAGTTCTTC CASQPGLAGGEQFF
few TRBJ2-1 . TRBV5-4 TGTGCCAGCAGCGCCCGGGGCGGGGAATACAATGAGCAGTTCTTC CASSARGGEYNEQFF
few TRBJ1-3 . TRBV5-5 TGTGCCAGCACCGACGGACTTCCCGGTATTCCTGGAAACACCATATATTTT CASTDGLPGIPGNTIYF
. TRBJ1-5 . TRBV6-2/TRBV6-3 TGTGCCAGCAGTTACTCAAATCGAGGGCCGCCCCAGCATTTT CASSYSNRGPPQHF
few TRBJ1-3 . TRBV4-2 TGTGCCAGCAGTCCTACGGGACCCCACTCTGGAAACACCATATATTTT CASSPTGPHSGNTIYF
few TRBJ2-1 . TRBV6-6 TGTGCCAGCAGCCTAAACCGGGAGCAGTTCTTC CASSLNREQFF
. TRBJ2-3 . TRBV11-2 TGTGCCAGCAGCACCACTCCAGATACGCAGTATTTT CASSTTPDTQYF
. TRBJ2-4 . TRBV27 TGTGCCAGCAGGGGGGGCGGACTAGCCAAAAACATTCAGTACTTC CASRGGGLAKNIQYF
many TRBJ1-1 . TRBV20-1 TGCAGTGCTAGAGATGGACACACTGAAGCTTTCTTT CSARDGHTEAFF
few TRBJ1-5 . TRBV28 TGTGCCAGCAGTTTATTCGAGAACGGGGAGCCCCAGCATTTT CASSLFENGEPQHF
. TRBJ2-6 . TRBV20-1 TGCAGTGCTAGTGCTGGGGTCAACGTCCTGACTTTC CSASAGVNVLTF
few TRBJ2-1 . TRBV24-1 TGTGCCACCAGTGAAGGCGGGGGCTTTTACAATGAGCAGTTCTTC CATSEGGGFYNEQFF
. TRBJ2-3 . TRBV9 TGTGCCAGCAGCGTAGGAGGAGGGATTGGCACAGATACGCAGTATTTT CASSVGGGIGTDTQYF
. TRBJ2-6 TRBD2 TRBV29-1 TGCAGCGTTGAAGAGAGGACTAGCGGGGCATCTGGGGCCAACGTCCTGACTTTC CSVEERTSGASGANVLTF
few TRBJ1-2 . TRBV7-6 TGTGCCAGCAGCTTAGCTGGGACTCATTATGGCTACACCTTC CASSLAGTHYGYTF
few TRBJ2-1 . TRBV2 TGTGCCAGCAGTGCGACGGCAGGACCCTACAATGAGCAGTTCTTC CASSATAGPYNEQFF
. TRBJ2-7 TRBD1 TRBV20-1 TGCAGTGCTGGAGACAGGGCGTCCTACGAGCAGTACTTC CSAGDRASYEQYF
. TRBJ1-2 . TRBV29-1 TGCAGCGTTGAAGATAGTGATCTATACTCCCGTGATGGCTACACCTTC CSVEDSDLYSRDGYTF
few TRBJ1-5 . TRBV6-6 TGTGCCAGCAGTTATGTGGGCGGGGTTCAGCCCCAGCATTTT CASSYVGGVQPQHF
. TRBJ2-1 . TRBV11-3 TGTGCCAGCAGCGCTCGGGACTCCTACAATGAGCAGTTCTTC CASSARDSYNEQFF
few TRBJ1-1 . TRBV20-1 TGCAGTGCTCAAAGGGCTGAAGCTTTCTTT CSAQRAEAFF
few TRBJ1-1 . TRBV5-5 TGTGCCAGCAGCTTTAACTTCCAGAACACTGAAGCTTTCTTT CASSFNFQNTEAFF
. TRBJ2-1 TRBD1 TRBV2 TGTGCCAGCCTTGCCCGGTGGACAGGGACGGACGAGCAGTTCTTC CASLARWTGTDEQFF
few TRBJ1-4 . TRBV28 TGTGCCAGCAGTTTAGCAGGGGAAGATGAAAAACTGTTTTTT CASSLAGEDEKLFF
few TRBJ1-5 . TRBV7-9 TGTGCCAGCAGCGGTCGACAAGGCAATCAGCCCCAGCATTTT CASSGRQGNQPQHF
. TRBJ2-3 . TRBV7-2 TGTGCCAGCAGCTTACGGTGGGCAGGGTCCAGCACAGATACTCAGTATTTT CASSLRWAGSSTDTQYF
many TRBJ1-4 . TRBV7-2 TGTGCCAGCAGCTTATTACCAGGACGAAATGAAAAACTGTTTTTT CASSLLPGRNEKLFF
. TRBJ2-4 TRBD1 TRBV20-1 TGCAGTGCTAGAGATCAGGGACAGGGCAACATTCAGTACTTC CSARDQGQGNIQYF
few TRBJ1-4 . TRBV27 TGTGCCAGCAGCCTACTCCCGGGGCCGCTAAATGAAAAACTGTTTTTT CASSLLPGPLNEKLFF
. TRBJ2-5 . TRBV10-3 TGTGCCATCAGTGAGGACCGATATTCTAGCGCCGAGACCCAGTACTTC CAISEDRYSSAETQYF
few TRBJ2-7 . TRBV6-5 TGTGCCAGCAGTTACGGGGCTACGGGCTACGAGCAGTACTTC CASSYGATGYEQYF
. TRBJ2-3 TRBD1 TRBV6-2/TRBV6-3 TGTGCCAGCAGCAGCCTTTTTACAGGGGGCGCGACAGATACGCAGTATTTT CASSSLFTGGATDTQYF
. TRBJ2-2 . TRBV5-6 TGTGCCAGCAGCCCCGAACTACCCGGGACAGGCGGGAGGGACACCGGGGAGCTGTTTTTT CASSPELPGTGGRDTGELFF
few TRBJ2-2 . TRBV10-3 TGTGCCATCAGTGAGGGTTGGGAGAACACCGGGGAGCTGTTTTTT CAISEGWENTGELFF
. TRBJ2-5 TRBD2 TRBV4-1 TGCGCCAGCAGCCACCCAGCGGGGGGGCACGAGACCCAGTACTTC CASSHPAGGHETQYF
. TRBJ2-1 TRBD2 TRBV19 TGTGCCAGCTTGACTAGCGGGGGAGGCTACAATGAGCAGTTCTTC CASLTSGGGYNEQFF
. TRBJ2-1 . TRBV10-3 TGTGCCATCCTCGGGCCCACGGATGAGCAGTTCTTC CAILGPTDEQFF
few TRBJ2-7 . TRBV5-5 TGTGCCAGCAGCTTGGCAGGGCGCGACTTGGACGAGCAGTACTTC CASSLAGRDLDEQYF
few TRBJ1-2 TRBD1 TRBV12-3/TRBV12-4 TGTGCCAGCAGCCCGACAGGGGATCAGTATGGCTACACCTTC CASSPTGDQYGYTF
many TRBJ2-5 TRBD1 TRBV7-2 TGTGCCAGCAGCTTATATGACAGGGGCCAGGGGGAGACCCAGTACTTC CASSLYDRGQGETQYF
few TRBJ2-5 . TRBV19 TGTGCCAGTAGGCTACGGATGGACCAAGAGACCCAGTACTTC CASRLRMDQETQYF
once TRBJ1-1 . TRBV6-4 TGTGCCACCTTGGGCCCGGGGTTAGGAATAGACACTGAAGCTTTCTTT CATLGPGLGIDTEAFF
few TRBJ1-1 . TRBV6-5 TGTGCCAGCAGTTACTCAAGGGTTGCGAACACTGAAGCTTTCTTT CASSYSRVANTEAFF
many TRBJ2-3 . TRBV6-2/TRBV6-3 TGTGCCAGCAGTTACACTGTGGATACGCAGTATTTT CASSYTVDTQYF
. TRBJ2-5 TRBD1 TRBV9 TGTGCCAGCAGCGCACTGACAGGGAATGCGGAGACCCAGTACTTC CASSALTGNAETQYF
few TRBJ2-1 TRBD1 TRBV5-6 TGTGCCAGCAGCGGGGACAGGTTCCCCTCAGCCCTGAGCTCCTACAATGAGCAGTTCTTC CASSGDRFPSALSSYNEQFF
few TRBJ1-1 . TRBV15 TGTGCCACCAGCACTGCGTACGAAGGGACTGAAGCTTTCTTT CATSTAYEGTEAFF
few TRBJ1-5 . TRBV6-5 TGTGCCAGCAGTTACGGGTACGATCAGCCCCAGCATTTT CASSYGYDQPQHF
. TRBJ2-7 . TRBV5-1 TGCGCCAGCTCAACGGCAGGGGGGACCTACGAGCAGTACTTC CASSTAGGTYEQYF
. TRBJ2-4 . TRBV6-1 TGTGCCAGCAGTGAAGCGCGGGGATTAGCCAAAAACATTCAGTACTTC CASSEARGLAKNIQYF
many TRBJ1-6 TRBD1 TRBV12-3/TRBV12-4 TGTGCCAGCAGCGTCTCCGGGACAGGGGGTTCACCCCTCCACTTT CASSVSGTGGSPLHF
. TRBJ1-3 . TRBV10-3 TGTGCCATCAGTGAGAATGAGGACACCATATATTTT CAISENEDTIYF
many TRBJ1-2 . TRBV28 TGTGCCAGCAGAACTCTACACAGGCCCTATGGCTACACCTTC CASRTLHRPYGYTF
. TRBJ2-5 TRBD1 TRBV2 TGTGCCAGCAGCCCCGGGACAGGGGGTCGGCAGACCCAGTACTTC CASSPGTGGRQTQYF